What follows are 15 T cell receptor beta chains derived from one specimen sequenced in a study of low-dose radiotherapy and immunotherapy resistance in tumors. Primers targeting TRAV and TRBV primed first-strand cDNA, covering alpha and beta chains. Amplification of TCRs used a constant-region primer and V-primer adapter for about 20 PCR cycles. One entry per CDR3 protein results from TCRdb running MiXCR on the reads. The sample lists over 15,000 distinct CDR3 sequences, around 74% occurring once. These TCRs come from a human donor with advanced metastatic prostate, ovarian, gallbladder or colorectal cancer (not recorded which). This table probably holds off-target reads from a library built for another chain.

The CDR3 nucleotides are TGCGCCAGCAGCTTAGCGGGAGGGACCTACAATGAGCAGTTCTTC. Translating gives CASSLAGGTYNEQFF. V gene TRBV5-1 combines with J gene TRBJ2-1; 10 nucleotides match TRBD2. CDR1 and CDR2 from the germline V gene are SGHRS and YFSETQ. V shed 2 bases, J shed 2 bases, and the junction held 1 base outside the gene matches. The CDR3 has 15 amino acids.

The rearrangement uses TRBV5-1 and TRBJ1-2; D gene ambiguous. Trimming removed 4 bases at V and 4 bases at J, with 14 bases between. This CDR3 is 14 amino acids long. Germline V gives CDR1 SGHRS, CDR2 YFSETQ. CDR3 DNA sequence: TGCGCCAGCAGCCCCTTGGCGGGTGGCTATGGCTACACCTTC. As protein: CASSPLAGGYGYTF.

This rearrangement joins TRBV9 to TRBJ2-2, with D tentatively TRBD2 (6 bases). This CDR3 is built from 15 residues. Germline CDR1 reads SGDLS; CDR2 reads YYNGEE. Trimming took off 4 bases at V and 2 bases at J, with 12 bases between the two ends. The CDR3 DNA is TGTGCCAGCAGCACGAGCGGGCATAACACCGGGGAGCTGTTTTTT. This gives the protein CASSTSGHNTGELFF.

The chain has TRBV12-3 or TRBV12-4 and TRBJ2-7; D not resolved. With 6 bases removed from V and 6 bases from J, the gap between germline ends came to 15 bases. The CDR3 loop spans 13 amino acids. The CDR3 protein is CASSPTRKGEQYF. The CDR3 region has the DNA TGTGCCAGCAGCCCCACCAGGAAGGGCGAGCAGTACTTC.

The chain joins TRBV4-3 to TRBJ1-1; D might be TRBD1 (5 bases). The CDR3 is made up of 16 amino acids. V lost 1 base, J lost 0 bases, and 12 bases lay in between. Germline V CDR1 and CDR2: LGHNA, YSLEER. The CDR3 bases are TGCGCCAGCAGCCAAGGGGGCTCCGGTATGAACACTGAAGCTTTCTTT. Protein: CASSQGGSGMNTEAFF.

This clonotype was counted once. At one end the junction does not follow the germline gene, possibly because of a read error. The chain links TRBV5-3 to TRBJ2-2; D uncertain. TRBV5-3 is flagged as an ORF with uncertain function. The CDR3 is 15 residues long. In nucleotides, the CDR3 is TGTGCCAGCAGCTTGTCCCTCGCGGACACCGGGGAGCTGTTTTTT. Residues: CASSLSLADTGELFF.

This rearrangement joins TRBV6-1 to TRBJ2-3; TRBD2 might be the D (6 bases). The CDR3 contains 15 residues. Per germline, CDR1 MNHNS and CDR2 SASEGT. The V gene lost 8 bases and the J gene lost 2 bases, with 17 bases spanning the gap. DNA for the CDR3: TGTGCCAGCGGGTTGGACTACGATCACACAGATACGCAGTATTTT. Its translation: CASGLDYDHTDTQYF.

J is TRBJ2-1 and V is TRBV5-1, with D unclear. There are 14 residues in the CDR3. V dropped 0 bases and J dropped 0 bases, with 4 bases sitting between them. Per the germline V gene, CDR1 is SGHRS and CDR2 is YFSETQ. The CDR3 DNA reads TGCGCCAGCAGCTTGGGGAGCTCCTACAATGAGCAGTTCTTC. Translated, it gives CASSLGSSYNEQFF.

The chain employs TRBV5-1 and TRBJ2-1; D is possibly TRBD1 (5 bases). CDR1 and CDR2 (germline): SGHRS, YFSETQ. The CDR3 contains 13 residues. Between the trimmed V and J ends, which lost 4 bases and 7 bases, there was a span of 12 bases. The CDR3 spells CASSIPQGNEQFF. The CDR3 nucleotides are TGCGCCAGCAGCATCCCCCAGGGAAATGAGCAGTTCTTC.

This chain's CDR3 is CASSFQGEFYEQYF. CDR3 DNA: TGTGCCAGCAGTTTTCAGGGGGAGTTCTACGAGCAGTACTTC. This chain links TRBV28 with TRBJ2-7; the match to TRBD1 covers 7 bases. Germline V CDR1 and CDR2: MDHEN, SYDVKM. Trimming removed 3 bases from V and 3 bases from J; junction bases left unmatched: 5. CDR3 length: 14 residues. Full variable domain (outside the CDR3, taken from reference TRBV28 and TRBJ2-7): DVKVTQSSRYLVKRTGEKVFLECVQDMDHENMFWYRQDPGLGLRLIYFSYDVKMKEKGDIPEGYSVSREKKERFSLILESASTNQTSMYLCASSFQGEFYEQYFGPGTRLTVT.

This chain uses TRBV3-1 with TRBJ2-7; 8 bases match TRBD2. The V and J ends lost 6 bases and 3 bases, in that order; junction bases with no gene match: 22. The CDR3 spans 19 residues. CDR1 LGHDT and CDR2 YNNKEL come from the germline V gene (reference sequence). The CDR3 DNA sequence: TGTGCCAGCAGTTTTGGGGGAGAGCTACCGGGACTAGGTCGCTACGAGCAGTACTTC. The encoded protein is CASSFGGELPGLGRYEQYF.

The V and J genes are TRBV7-2 and TRBJ1-4; 7 bases line up with TRBD1. The CDR3 loop spans 15 amino acids. Unmatched junction bases numbered 11, after V lost 5 bases and J lost 8 bases. Germline loops: CDR1 SGHTA, CDR2 FQGNSA. For the CDR3, the DNA is TGTGCCAGCAGCACCGCCCGGACAGGAGGGGAAAAACTGTTTTTT. This gives the protein CASSTARTGGEKLFF.

The chain has TRBV15 and TRBJ2-3; TRBD2 matches 9 bases. The CDR3 has 15 amino acids. Germline V gene lookup returns CDR1 LNHNV and CDR2 YYDKDF (reference sequence). V dropped 0 bases and J dropped 6; count of bases not matched to a gene: 4. The CDR3 spells CATSRDDSGSDTQYF. The CDR3 region has the DNA TGTGCCACCAGCAGAGATGATAGCGGGAGTGATACGCAGTATTTT.

This chain connects TRBV7-2 to TRBJ1-1; D uncertain. Germline values: CDR1 SGHTA, CDR2 FQGNSA. The CDR3 is 12 amino acids. V gave up 1 base and J gave up 10 bases, with 10 bases separating them. CDR3 in amino acids: CASSLGPRGAFF. CDR3 sequence (DNA): TGTGCCAGCAGCTTAGGGCCGCGGGGAGCTTTCTTT.

This clonotype has only a few counts. This chain links TRBV5-1 with TRBJ2-6; the D is unclear. The ends were cut back, 4 bases at V and 3 bases at J, with 5 bases in the middle. There are 13 residues in the CDR3. In germline, CDR1 is SGHRS, CDR2 YFSETQ. The CDR3 coding sequence is TGCGCCAGCAGCCCAGATGGGGCCAACGTCCTGACTTTC. Translated, it gives CASSPDGANVLTF.